The rows below give T cell receptor beta chains drawn from one sample of a study of radiotherapy plus CTLA-4 blockade in lung cancer. Repertoires were generated with immunoSEQ multiplex PCR, while TCRdb's copy carries only in-frame clones and drops some. The sample contains about 77,000 clones, roughly 80% of which appear only once. Sequenced material: peripheral blood, taken from a patient treated with radiotherapy plus ipilimumab. These receptors all come from a human donor with non-small cell lung cancer whose response to radiotherapy plus ipilimumab could not be evaluated. The CDR3 runs from the conserved cysteine through the conserved F or W. A D gene is named only where the DNA matches it firmly. Expanded clones get a size class; other rows say once, few or many, or leave the size out.

CASTTANTGELFF TGTGCCAGCACTACGGCGAACACCGGGGAGCTGTTTTTT - - TRBJ2-2 TRBV6-1
CASSYRGDGSYSNQPQHF TGTGCCAGCAGTTACAGGGGGGACGGAAGCTATAGCAATCAGCCCCAGCATTTT - TRBD1 TRBJ1-5 TRBV6-4
CASSQGAFRGRNQPQHF TGCGCCAGCAGCCAAGGGGCCTTTAGGGGCCGCAATCAGCCCCAGCATTTT few - TRBJ1-5 TRBV4-1
CASSEVGGDYGYTF TGTGCCAGCAGTGAAGTCGGGGGGGACTATGGCTACACCTTC - - TRBJ1-2 TRBV6-1
CASSLNRQGEDYGYTF TGCGCCAGCAGCTTAAACCGACAGGGGGAAGACTATGGCTACACCTTC - TRBD1 TRBJ1-2 TRBV5-1
CASSIVRGPDEKLFF TGTGCCAGTAGTATAGTCAGGGGGCCGGATGAAAAACTGTTTTTT - TRBD1 TRBJ1-4 TRBV19
CASSLDGRSYEQYF TGTGCCAGCAGCTTAGACGGGAGAAGCTACGAGCAGTACTTC few - TRBJ2-7 TRBV7-2
CASSLGTAGGRYEQYF TGTGCCAGCAGCTTAGGAACGGCGGGGGGAAGGTACGAGCAGTACTTC - TRBD2 TRBJ2-7 TRBV7-2
CASSLPGGLPEQYF TGTGCCAGCAGCCTCCCAGGTGGACTACCCGAGCAGTACTTC - - TRBJ2-7 TRBV11-2
CASSQDFPLWGGETQYF TGCGCCAGCAGCCAAGATTTTCCGCTTTGGGGGGGAGAGACCCAGTACTTC - TRBD2 TRBJ2-5 TRBV4-1
CASSRDRDGRNTEAFF TGTGCCAGCAGCAGGGACAGGGATGGGAGGAACACTGAAGCTTTCTTT - TRBD1 TRBJ1-1 TRBV2
CASSEARTGVYGYTF TGTGCCAGCAGTGAAGCGCGGACAGGGGTATATGGCTACACCTTC once TRBD1 TRBJ1-2 TRBV6-1
CASSPPRLEPQHF TGTGCCAGCAGCCCCCCCCGCCTAGAGCCCCAGCATTTT - - TRBJ1-5 TRBV28
CASSISGGPPYEQYF TGTGCCAGCAGCATTAGCGGGGGCCCTCCCTACGAGCAGTACTTC - TRBD2 TRBJ2-7 TRBV9
CAIRDSSNYGYTF TGTGCCATCAGGGACAGTTCTAACTATGGCTACACCTTC - - TRBJ1-2 TRBV10-3